The 28 T cell receptor beta chains below all came from one sample that was sequenced in a study of blood T cell repertoires in COVID-19. The table came from immunoSEQ multiplex PCR; TCRdb's copy has only in-frame clones and leaves some out. The sample has approximately 150,000 clones, less than 80% seen once; the top ten hold 15% to 20%. The material sequenced was PBMCs or T cells enriched from blood (not recorded which). Receptor source: a woman in her seventies in a cohort exposed to, infected with or recovered from COVID-19 (not recorded which).

CDR3 coding DNA: TGTGCCAGCAGAGCCCTAGCGCAGACAGATACGCAGTATTTT. Translated, it gives CASRALAQTDTQYF. The rearrangement joins TRBV27 to TRBJ2-3, with D possibly being TRBD2 (6 bases). Germline V gene lookup returns CDR1 MNHEY and CDR2 SMNVEV (reference sequence). CDR3 length: 14 amino acids. Deletions cut 6 bases from V and 3 bases from J, with 13 bases between.

The J gene is TRBJ2-7, the V gene TRBV4-1; 10 bases are shared with TRBD2. CDR1 is MGHRA and CDR2 is YSYEKL in the germline V gene. CDR3 length: 15 residues. The V segment lost 0 bases and the J segment 2 bases; nucleotides outside the gene matches: 1. The chain's CDR3 is CASSQDGLAAYEQYF. The CDR3 DNA reads as TGCGCCAGCAGCCAAGATGGACTAGCGGCCTACGAGCAGTACTTC.

The rearrangement links TRBV19 to TRBJ2-7; 7 nucleotides line up with TRBD1. Germline-derived CDR1 and CDR2 are LNHDA and SQIVND (reference sequence). This CDR3 contains 14 residues. Trimming cost V 3 bases and J 4 bases; bases outside gene matches: 6. In DNA form, the CDR3 reads TGTGCCAGTAGTATGGGGACAGTCCAGTACGAGCAGTACTTC. Translated: CASSMGTVQYEQYF.

The chain is built from TRBV28 and TRBJ1-5, with D uncertain. With 4 bases removed from V and 5 bases from J, the gap between germline ends came to 9 bases. The CDR3 runs 13 residues. CDR1 is MDHEN and CDR2 is SYDVKM in the germline V gene. The CDR3 bases are TGTGCCAGCAGTTCAACATCATATCAGCCCCAGCATTTT. Translation gives CASSSTSYQPQHF.

This chain links TRBV7-9 with TRBJ2-1; 11 nucleotides agree with TRBD2. The germline V gene encodes CDR1 SEHNR and CDR2 FQNEAQ (reference sequence). Losses at the gene ends were 6 bases for V and 7 bases for J; bases not matched to a gene: 8. This CDR3 comprises 15 residues. The CDR3 DNA follows: TGTGCCAGCAGGCAGGGACTAGCGGCCTGGAATGAGCAGTTCTTC. This encodes CASRQGLAAWNEQFF.

The gene calls are TRBV11-3 and TRBJ1-6; no clear D gene. CDR3 length: 12 residues. V was shortened by 1 base and J by 8 bases, with 3 bases between the two germline ends. Germline CDR1 SGHNT, CDR2 YENEEA. CDR3 DNA: TGTGCCAGCAGCTTAGGAGATTCACCCCTCCACTTT. Its translation is CASSLGDSPLHF.

In this sample, this clone turned up a few times. This chain connects TRBV12-5 to TRBJ1-1; the D is unclear. This CDR3 region has 16 residues. Germline V gene data show CDR1 as LGHNT and CDR2 as FRNRAP. V gave up 3 bases and J gave up 4 bases, with 18 bases separating them. As DNA, the CDR3 is TGTGCTAGTGGTTTCATCTTGTACGGGATAGGCACTGAAGCTTTCTTT. Translating it yields CASGFILYGIGTEAFF.

The V call is TRBV7-8, the J call TRBJ1-1; perhaps TRBD1 as D (5 bases). CDR3 length: 15 amino acids. Trimming shortened V by 4 bases and J by 1 base, and 13 bases separated the two germline ends. Germline V gene lookup returns CDR1 SGHVS and CDR2 FQNEAQ. The CDR3: CASSSGHLGNTEAFF. The CDR3 DNA follows: TGTGCCAGCAGCTCTGGACACTTAGGGAACACTGAAGCTTTCTTT.

In the case of this clone: The sample has other DNA sequences that encode this CDR3 too. The DNA for the CDR3 is TGTGCCAGCAGATCGGGACAGGGGACCGGGGAGCTGTTTTTT. It yields the protein CASRSGQGTGELFF. The chain combines TRBV6-5 with TRBJ2-2; 10 bases map to TRBD1. J gave up 5 bases and V 6 bases, and 3 bases lay outside the gene matches. This CDR3 is built from 14 residues. The germline V gene has CDR1 MNHEY and CDR2 SVGAGI.

The chain joins TRBV5-5 to TRBJ2-7; the D gene is possibly TRBD1 (6 bases). V was clipped by 1 base and J by 3 bases, with 11 bases between them. Germline loops: CDR1 SGHKS, CDR2 YYEKEE (reference sequence). The CDR3 contains 14 residues. The DNA for the CDR3 is TGTGCCAGCAGCTTGCTTGGACAGCTCTACGAGCAGTACTTC. Protein: CASSLLGQLYEQYF.

This chain links TRBV28 with TRBJ1-2; D uncertain. V lost 5 bases to trimming and J lost 6 bases, with 16 bases between them. This CDR3 is 14 amino acids long. The V gene's germline CDR1 is MDHEN and CDR2 SYDVKM. CDR3 sequence (DNA): TGTGCCAGCAGTGTCCAGCCCAAGAGGAATGGCTACACCTTC. This gives the protein CASSVQPKRNGYTF.

Here the CDR3 DNA reads TGTGCCAGCAGTTACTCGACGGGGAGTGTAGGTACGCAGTATTTT. It is translated as CASSYSTGSVGTQYF. This chain uses TRBV6-6 with TRBJ2-3; a weak D match, TRBD2 (5 bases). This CDR3 contains 15 residues. Germline loops: CDR1 MNHNY, CDR2 SVGAGI (reference sequence). The V gene lost 0 bases and the J gene lost 8 bases, with 15 bases spanning the gap.

CDR3 DNA sequence: TGTGCCACCAAACTTGGTGGCACAGATACGCAGTATTTT. This translates into CATKLGGTDTQYF. The chain couples TRBV11-2 to TRBJ2-3; D is unclear. With 10 bases removed from V and 1 base from J, the gap between germline ends came to 12 bases. The germline gives CDR1 SGHAT, CDR2 FQNNGV. This CDR3 contains 13 residues.

This clone was observed a handful of times. The chain is built from TRBV12-3 or TRBV12-4 and TRBJ1-2, with D possibly being TRBD1 (5 bases). CDR3 length: 13 amino acids. Trimming left V 5 bases short and J 5 bases short, with 12 bases between. CDR3 sequence: CASSATVWYGYTF. Written as DNA, the CDR3 is TGTGCCAGCAGTGCGACAGTATGGTATGGCTACACCTTC.

This chain connects TRBV27 to TRBJ1-5; 8 bases fit TRBD1. Germline V gene sequence: CDR1 MNHEY, CDR2 SMNVEV (reference sequence). The V and J ends lost 8 bases and 1 base, in that order; junction bases with no gene match: 4. CDR3 length: 14 residues. In DNA, the CDR3 is TGTGCCAGCTCCCACAGGGGGAGCAATCAGCCCCAGCATTTT. This translates into CASSHRGSNQPQHF.

The V and J genes are TRBV9 and TRBJ1-2; D perhaps matches TRBD1 (6 bases). Trimming shortened V by 4 bases and J by 8 bases, and 24 bases separated the two germline ends. This CDR3 contains 16 residues. Germline-derived CDR1 and CDR2 are SGDLS and YYNGEE. The CDR3 DNA sequence: TGTGCCAGCAGCTTATGGGGTGGTACAGAGGGGGACGGCTACACCTTC. Its translation is CASSLWGGTEGDGYTF.

This chain links TRBV12-3 or TRBV12-4 with TRBJ1-6; no clear D gene. This CDR3 is 12 amino acids long. The ends were cut back, 3 bases at V and 8 bases at J, with 5 bases in the middle. CDR3 bases: TGTGCCAGCAGTTTTGCAGATTCACCCCTCCACTTT. Its protein product is CASSFADSPLHF.

The chain has TRBV5-1 and TRBJ2-1, with TRBD2 as a possible D gene (5 bases). The CDR3 is 12 amino acids. V shed 2 bases and J shed 7 bases, with 7 bases lying between them. Germline assignment: CDR1 SGHRS and CDR2 YFSETQ. This chain's CDR3 is CASSLTGNEQFF. Written as DNA, the CDR3 is TGCGCCAGCAGCTTAACGGGAAATGAGCAGTTCTTC.

The V gene is TRBV5-4, the J gene TRBJ2-6; TRBD2 matches 13 bases. CDR1 and CDR2 from the germline V gene are SGHNT and YYREEE (reference sequence). CDR3 length: 19 residues. V trimming: 4 bases; J trimming: 1 base; junction bases outside the gene matches: 8. In nucleotides, the CDR3 is TGTGCCAGCAGCGCAGGGACTAGCGGGACGGGGTCTGGGGCCAACGTCCTGACTTTC. Its translation is CASSAGTSGTGSGANVLTF.

The J gene is TRBJ2-3, the V gene TRBV18, with 8 bases fitting TRBD2. The V gene's germline CDR1 is KGHSH and CDR2 LQKENI. V dropped 6 bases and J dropped 2; count of bases not matched to a gene: 10. The CDR3 loop spans 16 amino acids. CDR3: CASSVASGGPTDTQYF. CDR3 sequence (DNA): TGTGCCAGCTCTGTCGCGAGCGGGGGACCCACAGATACGCAGTATTTT. Using reference TRBV18 and TRBJ2-3 for the parts outside the CDR3, the full variable domain is NAGVMQNPRHLVRRRGQEARLRCSPMKGHSHVYWYRQLPEEGLKFMVYLQKENIIDESGMPKERFSAEFPKEGPSILRIQQVVRGDSAAYFCASSVASGGPTDTQYFGPGTRLTVL.

The chain joins TRBV5-1 to TRBJ2-5, with a tentative D call TRBD2 (5 bases). Between the trimmed V and J ends, which lost 4 bases and 2 bases, there was a span of 18 bases. The germline gives CDR1 SGHRS, CDR2 YFSETQ. The CDR3 loop spans 16 amino acids. CDR3: CASSPGDSSLQETQYF. CDR3 sequence (DNA): TGCGCCAGCAGCCCCGGGGATAGCAGTCTACAAGAGACCCAGTACTTC.

In DNA, the CDR3 is TGTGCCAGCAGCTCCCAGGGGGCCGCTGAAGCTTTCTTT. It yields the protein CASSSQGAAEAFF. This chain uses TRBV7-9 with TRBJ1-1, with TRBD1 matching over 8 bases. Losses at the gene ends were 4 bases for V and 6 bases for J; bases not matched to a gene: 4. Germline CDR1 is SEHNR and CDR2 is FQNEAQ (reference sequence). The CDR3 sequence is 13 residues long. Filled out from reference TRBV7-9 and TRBJ1-1, the complete variable domain reads DTGVSQNPRHKITKRGQNVTFRCDPISEHNRLYWYRQTLGQGPEFLTYFQNEAQLEKSRLLSDRFSAERPKGSFSTLEIQRTEQGDSAMYLCASSSQGAAEAFFGQGTRLTVV.

This chain connects TRBV6-5 to TRBJ1-2, with 9 bases lining up with TRBD1. This CDR3 has 13 residues. The trim removed 7 bases at V and 6 bases at J, leaving 6 bases unmatched. Germline values: CDR1 MNHEY, CDR2 SVGAGI. CDR3 sequence (DNA): TGTGCCAGCAACAATAACAGGGGGCATGGCTACACCTTC. Residues: CASNNNRGHGYTF.

The chain uses TRBV9 and TRBJ1-6; TRBD1 agrees at 7 bases. The CDR3 consists of 15 residues. J lost 6 bases, V lost 2 bases, and 5 bases had no gene match. The germline V gene has CDR1 SGDLS and CDR2 YYNGEE. The CDR3 here is CASSVGGTANSPLHF. CDR3 in DNA: TGTGCCAGCAGCGTGGGTGGGACAGCTAATTCACCCCTCCACTTT.

V and J are TRBV4-3 and TRBJ2-5, with TRBD1 matching over 12 bases. V shed 4 bases, J shed 4 bases, and the junction held 10 bases outside the gene matches. This CDR3 has 17 residues. From germline, CDR1 is LGHNA and CDR2 YSLEER. The CDR3 here is CASSPQAGQGAGETQYF. The CDR3, as DNA: TGCGCCAGCAGCCCGCAAGCGGGACAGGGGGCCGGAGAGACCCAGTACTTC.

This sequence joins TRBV6-1 and TRBJ1-6; D is perhaps TRBD1 (5 bases). The CDR3 is 20 amino acids. Germline V gene lookup returns CDR1 MNHNS and CDR2 SASEGT. The V end lost 1 base, the J end lost 0 bases, and 19 bases lay between the germline ends. CDR3 nucleotides: TGTGCCAGCAGTGAAGATCGGGGGACCTTATCGAGCTCCTATAATTCACCCCTCCACTTT. Translated: CASSEDRGTLSSSYNSPLHF.

The chain has TRBV2 and TRBJ2-1; possibly TRBD2 for D (5 bases). This CDR3 is 16 amino acids long. Germline V gene data show CDR1 as SNHLY and CDR2 as FYNNEI. Trimming removed 3 bases at V and 7 bases at J, with 19 bases between. The CDR3 loop is CASSERVGGAWNEQFF. The CDR3 DNA reads TGTGCCAGCAGTGAGCGTGTAGGAGGAGCCTGGAATGAGCAGTTCTTC.

V gene TRBV6-4 combines with J gene TRBJ2-1; no definite D call. This CDR3 has 15 residues. With 0 bases removed from V and 4 bases from J, the gap between germline ends came to 10 bases. Germline-derived CDR1 and CDR2 are MRHNA and SNTAGT. CDR3 sequence (DNA): TGTGCCAGCAGTGACTCGATAACAGCTTACAATGAGCAGTTCTTC. Protein product: CASSDSITAYNEQFF.